This T cell receptor (beta chain) derives from a study of blood T cell repertoires in COVID-19. For the study at large: PBMCs, B-cell-depleted T cells, or T cells provided the cDNA or gDNA that made up the material.

The CDR3 runs to 16 residues. The V gene's germline CDR1 is SGHVS and CDR2 FQNEAQ. V dropped 1 base and J dropped 6; count of bases not matched to a gene: 5. In the source study's methods: Counts of nucleated cells, estimated from reference gene primer amplification, were obtained. Generated by immunoSEQ multiplex PCR, the TCRdb table keeps only in-frame clones and is missing some. V, J and clone size reflect that table, while D and trimming were determined from the DNA. This sample yields about 120,000 clones, of which around 70% are seen a single time; around 5.5% belongs to the top ten. The receptor was isolated from a man aged 60 to 75 with acute or convalescent COVID-19. The chain links TRBV7-8 to TRBJ2-3; 12 positions agree with TRBD1. The sequenced sample was peripheral blood. The CDR3 bases are TGTGCCAGCAGCTTAGGGGGACAGGGGGCGCGGGATACGCAGTATTTT. The encoded protein is CASSLGGQGARDTQYF.